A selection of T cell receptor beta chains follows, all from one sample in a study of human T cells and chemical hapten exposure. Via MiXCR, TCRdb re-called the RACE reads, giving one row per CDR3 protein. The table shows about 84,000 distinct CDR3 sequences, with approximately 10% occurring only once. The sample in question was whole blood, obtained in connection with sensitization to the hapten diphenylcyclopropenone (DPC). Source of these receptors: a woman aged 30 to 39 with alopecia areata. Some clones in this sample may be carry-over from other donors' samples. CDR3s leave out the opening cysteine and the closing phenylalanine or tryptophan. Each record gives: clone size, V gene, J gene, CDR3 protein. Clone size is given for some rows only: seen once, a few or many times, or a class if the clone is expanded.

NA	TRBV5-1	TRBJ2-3	ASSWKGTDTQY
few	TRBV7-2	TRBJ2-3	ASTYSDTQY
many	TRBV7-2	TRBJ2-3	ASSLPPVSNTQY
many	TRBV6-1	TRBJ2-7	ASRGTSGGYEQY
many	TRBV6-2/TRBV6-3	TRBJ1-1	ASSYEGTEAF
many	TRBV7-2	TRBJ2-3	ASSSWTSSGTDTQY
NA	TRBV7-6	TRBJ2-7	ASSLVPQGTYEQY
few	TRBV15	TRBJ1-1	ATSRAVGTGIGEAF
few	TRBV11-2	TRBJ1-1	ASSPDRVEAF
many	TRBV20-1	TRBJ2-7	SAQTGVTYEQY
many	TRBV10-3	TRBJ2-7	AIRESGGSEQY
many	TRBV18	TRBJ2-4	ASSPLPPTGLAKNIQY
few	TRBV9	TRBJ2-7	ASSVGSTLSYEQY
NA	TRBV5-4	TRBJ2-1	ASSLAVGGQTDNEQF
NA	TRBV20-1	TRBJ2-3	SAPDRRSSTDTQY
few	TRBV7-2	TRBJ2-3	ASSLVPGVGTDTQY
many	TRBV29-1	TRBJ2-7	SVKTREEQY
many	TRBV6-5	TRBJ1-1	ASSFRAGTNTLKAF
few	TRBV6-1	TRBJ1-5	ASTQGTNSNQPQH
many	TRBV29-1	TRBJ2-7	SVEGGGREQY
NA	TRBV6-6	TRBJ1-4	ASSSSPGREGEKLF
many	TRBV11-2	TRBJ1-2	ASSPATGTVDGYT
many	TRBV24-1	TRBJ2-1	ATSDPRGWGSNEQF
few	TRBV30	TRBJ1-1	AWSQGTKAF
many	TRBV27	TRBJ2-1	ASSSPRTSGRSSYNEQF
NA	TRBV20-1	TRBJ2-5	SARTGDQETQY
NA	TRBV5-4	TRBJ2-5	ASSLEHLVGTQY
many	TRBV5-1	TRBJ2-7	ASSPDRGISYEQY
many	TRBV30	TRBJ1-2	ACQDRGPVGYT
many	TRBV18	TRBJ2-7	ASSPPNRGNEQY
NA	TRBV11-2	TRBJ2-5	ASSLDSGQETQY
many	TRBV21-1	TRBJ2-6	ASSKAPDRGTPARANVLT
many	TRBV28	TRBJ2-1	ASSLAALTYNEQF
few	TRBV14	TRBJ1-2	ASSPMSRWSPNYGYT
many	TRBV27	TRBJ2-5	ASSSTPSIQETQY
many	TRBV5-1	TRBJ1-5	ASSKGAGQPQH
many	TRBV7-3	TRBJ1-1	ASSPAGNTEAF
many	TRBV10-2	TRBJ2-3	ASRGGQGNTDTQY
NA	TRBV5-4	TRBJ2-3	ASSLWGGTSGIGADTQY
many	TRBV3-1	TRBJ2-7	ASSQDGQAYEQY
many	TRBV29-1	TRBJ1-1	SVDFWGEAF
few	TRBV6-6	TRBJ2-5	ASSYLGLQETQY
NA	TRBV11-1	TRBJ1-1	ASSPYRGDTEAF
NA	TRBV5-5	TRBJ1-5	ASSLDPYSNQPQH
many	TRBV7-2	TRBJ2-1	ASTNYLESDEQF
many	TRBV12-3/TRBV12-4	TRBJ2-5	ASSFLGETQY
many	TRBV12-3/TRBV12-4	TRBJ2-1	ASSLRGDMYNEQF
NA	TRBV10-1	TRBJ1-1	ASSDRGGTF
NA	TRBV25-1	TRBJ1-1	ASIGTGVGTNTEAF
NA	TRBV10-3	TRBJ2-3	AISESVNTDTQY
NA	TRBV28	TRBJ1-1	ASSLVYTEAF
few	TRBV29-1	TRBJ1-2	SVGPGYT
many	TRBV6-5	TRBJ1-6	ASRQTGSGDSPLH
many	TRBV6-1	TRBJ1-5	ASSEGGIVGNQPQH
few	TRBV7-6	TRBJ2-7	ASSPEAGRFYEQY
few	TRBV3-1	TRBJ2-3	ASSHLLGRAQGTQY
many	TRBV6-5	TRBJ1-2	ASSYGDSYGYT
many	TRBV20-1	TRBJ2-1	SAGQTSGRGNEQF
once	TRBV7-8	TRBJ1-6	ASWADGNSPLH